A single sample gave rise to the 21 T cell receptor beta chains below, sequenced in a study of blood T cells in healthy people across ages. It was with a sample-barcoded 5' primer and a J-beta primer mix that a second PCR of roughly 7 to 11 cycles was run. TCRdb processed the 5' RACE reads anew with MiXCR; each CDR3 protein has one entry. Here the sample spans 790,000 or so distinct CDR3 sequences, 56% being singletons. The specimen sequenced was blood. These receptors were obtained from a man between 40 and 49 years old in good health.

This chain joins TRBV4-1 and TRBJ2-5; possible D gene TRBD2, 5 bases. The CDR3 is made up of 15 amino acids. Trimming took 5 bases from V and 11 from J, leaving 24 bases between them. The germline CDR1 and CDR2 sequences are MGHRA and YSYEKL. The CDR3 bases are TGCGCCAGCAGCGCTCCGGGATCGCGACCGCTTGAGCAGTACTTC. This sequence encodes CASSAPGSRPLEQYF.

V gene TRBV20-1 combines with J gene TRBJ1-1, with D perhaps TRBD1 (6 bases). Germline V gene sequence: CDR1 DFQATT, CDR2 SNEGSKA (reference sequence). Trimming stripped 1 base from V and 7 bases from J, with 10 bases between. The CDR3 is 12 amino acids. The CDR3 protein is CSARVRGVEAFF. CDR3 sequence (DNA): TGCAGTGCTAGAGTCAGGGGAGTTGAAGCTTTCTTT.

This clonotype was detected only a few times. V usage is TRBV7-2 and J usage is TRBJ2-5, with 7 bases that match TRBD1. J gave up 6 bases and V 3 bases, and 10 bases lay outside the gene matches. The CDR3 covers 15 residues. From germline, CDR1 is SGHTA and CDR2 FQGNSA. The CDR3 DNA reads TGTGCCAGCAGCTTTAGACAGGGTGGGATGAAGACCCAGTACTTC. Amino acid sequence: CASSFRQGGMKTQYF. Together with reference TRBV7-2 and TRBJ2-5, the CDR3 gives the full variable domain: GAGVSQSPSNKVTEKGKDVELRCDPISGHTALYWYRQSLGQGLEFLIYFQGNSAPDKSGLPSDRFSAERTGGSVSTLTIQRTQQEDSAVYLCASSFRQGGMKTQYFGPGTRLLVL.

The chain employs TRBV20-1 and TRBJ1-1; no firm D call. CDR3 length: 14 residues. In germline, CDR1 is DFQATT, CDR2 SNEGSKA (reference sequence). V lost 4 bases and J 6 bases, leaving 18 bases between the germline ends. The CDR3 region has the DNA TGCAGTGCTACGAAACGACACTTATCTGCTGAAGCTTTCTTT. Translation: CSATKRHLSAEAFF.

The chain uses TRBV27 and TRBJ1-1; 9 nucleotides match TRBD1. The CDR3 spans 16 residues. Per the germline V gene, CDR1 is MNHEY and CDR2 is SMNVEV (reference sequence). J gave up 1 base and V 5 bases, and 8 bases lay outside the gene matches. The CDR3: CASSTGQGWGNTEAFF. The CDR3 bases are TGTGCCAGCAGTACGGGACAGGGTTGGGGGAACACTGAAGCTTTCTTT.

The gene calls are TRBV20-1 and TRBJ2-1, with 11 bases aligning to TRBD2. The CDR3 contains 16 residues. The junction had 7 bases not matched to a gene; V was cut back by 0 bases and J by 6 bases. Germline V gene data show CDR1 as DFQATT and CDR2 as SNEGSKA (reference sequence). The CDR3 DNA reads as TGCAGTGCTAGAGATCTTAGCGGGGGGGCCCTCAATGAGCAGTTCTTC. Residues: CSARDLSGGALNEQFF.

In nucleotides, the CDR3 is TGTGCCAGCAGTTTAGTTGGATGGCTAGCGGGAGCAAAGGCAGATACGCAGTATTTT. Translated, it gives CASSLVGWLAGAKADTQYF. The gene calls are TRBV27 and TRBJ2-3, with TRBD2 identical over 10 bases. The length of the CDR3 is 19 residues. Germline V CDR1 and CDR2: MNHEY, SMNVEV (reference sequence). J was trimmed by 4 bases and V by 2 bases; bases with no gene match: 15.

This clonotype was counted a single time. The chain carries TRBV12-3 or TRBV12-4 and TRBJ1-2; D is perhaps TRBD1 (6 bases). The CDR3 runs 17 residues. Trimming left V 10 bases short and J 3 bases short, with 27 bases between. The CDR3 reads CATGRIGGGARDYGYTF. Here the CDR3 DNA reads TGTGCCACTGGAAGGATAGGGGGTGGAGCGAGAGACTATGGCTACACCTTC.

The chain employs TRBV20-1 and TRBJ1-2; possibly TRBD1 for D (6 bases). With 0 bases removed from V and 4 bases from J, the gap between germline ends came to 15 bases. This CDR3 has 15 residues. Germline CDR1 is DFQATT and CDR2 is SNEGSKA (reference sequence). The CDR3: CSARDDRQSIYGYTF. The CDR3 nucleotides are TGCAGTGCTAGAGATGACAGGCAAAGCATCTATGGCTACACCTTC.

The V gene is TRBV21-1, the J gene TRBJ2-7; TRBD1, as called in the table, went unchecked against the DNA. TRBV21-1 is a pseudogene. The CDR3 sequence is 18 residues long. CDR3 coding DNA: TGTGCCAGCAGCAATGACGGCAGTATGACAGGGACATCCTACGAGCAGTACTTC. It encodes CASSNDGSMTGTSYEQYF.

This chain connects TRBV4-3 to TRBJ1-1, with D possibly TRBD1 on 5 matching bases. The CDR3 spans 13 residues. In germline, CDR1 is LGHNA, CDR2 YSLEER. The V gene lost 3 bases and the J gene lost 5 bases, with 10 bases spanning the gap. The CDR3 DNA is TGCGCCAGCAGCCAGGAGGGACGGACTGAAGCTTTCTTT. Translation: CASSQEGRTEAFF.

The chain links TRBV29-1 to TRBJ2-5; 9 nucleotides match TRBD1. J lost 4 bases, V lost 6 bases, and 3 bases had no gene match. The CDR3 contains 12 residues. Germline CDR1 and CDR2: SQVTM and ANQGSEA. This CDR3 is CSVTGGSETQYF. DNA for the CDR3: TGCAGCGTAACAGGGGGCTCAGAGACCCAGTACTTC.

The rearrangement joins TRBV18 to TRBJ2-4; D is possibly TRBD1 or TRBD2 (5 bases each). Judging by the DNA end, TRBJ2-7 fits better; the J call may be wrong. The CDR3 length is 13 residues. Looked up from germline, CDR1 is KGHSH and CDR2 is LQKENI. This chain's CDR3 is CASSRDGDYEQYF. The CDR3 region has the DNA TGTGCCAGCTCAAGGGACGGGGACTACGAGCAGTACTTC.

This clonotype was detected many times. V usage is TRBV7-2 and J usage is TRBJ2-1; 14 bases fit TRBD2. J was trimmed by 12 bases and V by 5 bases; bases with no gene match: 6. CDR1 is SGHTA, CDR2 FQGNSA, per germline. CDR3 length: 14 amino acids. In DNA, the CDR3 is TGTGCCAGCAGCCCAGGGACTAGCGGGAGAGGGCAGTTCTTC. This gives the protein CASSPGTSGRGQFF.

The sample holds many counts of this clonotype. The chain uses TRBV9 and TRBJ2-1; either TRBD1 or TRBD2 may supply D (5 bases each). Germline CDR1 reads SGDLS; CDR2 reads YYNGEE. The CDR3 covers 18 residues. Trimming cost V 0 bases and J 7 bases, with 23 bases left between them. CDR3 in amino acids: CASSVGPVPGPPSNEQFF. The DNA of the CDR3 is TGTGCCAGCAGCGTAGGTCCGGTTCCGGGACCTCCCTCTAATGAGCAGTTCTTC.

The chain has TRBV12-3 or TRBV12-4 and TRBJ1-1; D is unresolved. The ends were cut back, 6 bases at V and 2 bases at J, with 16 bases in the middle. This CDR3 contains 15 residues. The CDR3 nucleotides read TGTGCCAGCAGGCTCGGACCGGCCCACAACACTGAAGCTTTCTTT. It codes for CASRLGPAHNTEAFF.

This clonotype has only a few counts. The V and J genes are TRBV28 and TRBJ1-2; D uncertain. Germline lookup yields CDR1 MDHEN and CDR2 SYDVKM. V shed 3 bases and J shed 2 bases, with 7 bases lying between them. CDR3 length: 13 amino acids. The CDR3 DNA follows: TGTGCCAGCAGTTTTACGCCCAACTATGGCTACACCTTC. It yields the protein CASSFTPNYGYTF.

The J gene is TRBJ1-6, the V gene TRBV6-6, with D possibly matching TRBD1 (6 bases). The germline CDR1 and CDR2 sequences are MNHNY and SVGAGI (reference sequence). Trimming took off 0 bases at V and 2 bases at J, with 11 bases between the two ends. The CDR3 is 17 amino acids. The CDR3 reads CASSYSFDRTYNSPLHF. The CDR3 DNA reads as TGTGCCAGCAGTTACTCCTTCGACAGGACCTATAATTCACCCCTCCACTTT.

This sequence joins TRBV29-1 and TRBJ2-7; 7 bases are shared with TRBD1. This CDR3 spans 14 amino acids. The germline gives CDR1 SQVTM, CDR2 ANQGSEA. V lost 6 bases and J lost 2; bases outside the gene matches: 10. The CDR3 reads CSVLTGIGTYEQYF. In DNA, the CDR3 is TGCAGCGTGCTGACAGGGATCGGTACCTACGAGCAGTACTTC.

The chain recombines TRBV5-1 with TRBJ1-4; D is perhaps TRBD1 (6 bases). The V end was cut by 4 bases, the J end by 3 bases, with 22 bases between. The CDR3 loop spans 18 amino acids. Germline CDR1 and CDR2: SGHRS and YFSETQ. CDR3 sequence: CASSPFAGGGVANEKLFF. The CDR3 region has the DNA TGCGCCAGCAGCCCCTTCGCCGGGGGCGGAGTGGCTAATGAAAAACTGTTTTTT.

Written as DNA, the CDR3 is TGCAGCGTACTGAAGGATACGAGGCAGTATTTT. Residues: CSVLKDTRQYF. The rearrangement links TRBV29-1 to TRBJ2-3; no definite D call. There are 11 residues in the CDR3. Per germline, CDR1 SQVTM and CDR2 ANQGSEA. V was cut by 6 bases and J by 11 bases, with 15 bases left in between.